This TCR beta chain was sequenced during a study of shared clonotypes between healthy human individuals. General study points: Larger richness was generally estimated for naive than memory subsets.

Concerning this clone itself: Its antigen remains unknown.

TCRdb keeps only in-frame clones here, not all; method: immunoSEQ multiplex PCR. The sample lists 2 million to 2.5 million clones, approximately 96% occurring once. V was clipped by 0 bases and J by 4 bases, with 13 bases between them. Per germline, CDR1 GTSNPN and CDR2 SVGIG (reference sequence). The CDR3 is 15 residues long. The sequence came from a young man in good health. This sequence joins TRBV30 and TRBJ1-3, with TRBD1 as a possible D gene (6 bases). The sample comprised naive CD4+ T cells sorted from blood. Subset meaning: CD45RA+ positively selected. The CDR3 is CAWSVQTGRGNTIYF. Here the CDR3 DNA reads TGTGCCTGGAGTGTACAAACAGGGAGGGGAAACACCATATATTTT. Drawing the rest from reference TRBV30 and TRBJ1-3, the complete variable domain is SQTIHQWPATLVQPVGSPLSLECTVEGTSNPNLYWYRQAAGRGLQLLFYSVGIGQISSEVPQNLSASRPQDRQFILSSKKLLLSDSGFYLCAWSVQTGRGNTIYFGEGSWLTVV.